This T cell receptor (beta chain) is drawn from a study of cytomegalovirus exposure and HLA in healthy donors. Study-level results: Among the CMV-associated chains, three were confirmed in vitro as specific for CMV antigens. It was reported that TCR beta sequences correctly inferred the HLA-A and HLA-B alleles for most subjects.

The CDR3 loop spans 11 amino acids. CDR1 is DFQATT, CDR2 SNEGSKA, per germline (reference sequence). The germline V and J ends were trimmed by 4 bases and 4 bases, with 8 bases remaining between them. It was with 60 Vbeta and 13 Jbeta primers that the PCR ran. Per the original methods: The count from a later analysis was about 80 million unique TCR beta chains, some 12 million of them shared. The method was immunoSEQ multiplex PCR; TCRdb's version includes in-frame clones alone and lacks a portion of them. The V and J calls and clone size come from that table; D and trimming were worked out from the DNA. This sample carries 150,000 to 200,000 clones, around 81% of them seen once, and the ten largest clones take less than 2%. As concerns this clone: Its antigen is not known.

V gene TRBV20-1 combines with J gene TRBJ2-7, with a possible D match to TRBD2 (5 bases). The clonotype comes from a man younger than 35 in good health and CMV-seronegative. Sequenced input: PBMCs. CDR3 amino acids: CSANEGYEQYF. DNA of the CDR3: TGCAGTGCTAATGAGGGTTACGAGCAGTACTTC.